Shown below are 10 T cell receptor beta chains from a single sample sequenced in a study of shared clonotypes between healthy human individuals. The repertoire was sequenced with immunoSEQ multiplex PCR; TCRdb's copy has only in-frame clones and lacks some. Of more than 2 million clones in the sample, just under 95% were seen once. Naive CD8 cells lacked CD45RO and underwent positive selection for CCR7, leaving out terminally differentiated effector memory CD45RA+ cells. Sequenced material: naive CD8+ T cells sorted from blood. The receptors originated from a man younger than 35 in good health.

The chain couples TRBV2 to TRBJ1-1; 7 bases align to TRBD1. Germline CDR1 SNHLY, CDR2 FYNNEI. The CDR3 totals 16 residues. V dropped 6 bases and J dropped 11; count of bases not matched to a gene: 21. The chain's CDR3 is CASSPFTGTVSFGAFF. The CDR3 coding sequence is TGTGCCAGCAGCCCCTTCACCGGGACAGTCTCTTTCGGGGCTTTCTTT. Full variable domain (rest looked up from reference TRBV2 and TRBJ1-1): EPEVTQTPSHQVTQMGQEVILRCVPISNHLYFYWYRQILGQKVEFLVSFYNNEISEKSEIFDDQFSVERPDGSNFTLKIRSTKLEDSAMYFCASSPFTGTVSFGAFFGQGTRLTVV.

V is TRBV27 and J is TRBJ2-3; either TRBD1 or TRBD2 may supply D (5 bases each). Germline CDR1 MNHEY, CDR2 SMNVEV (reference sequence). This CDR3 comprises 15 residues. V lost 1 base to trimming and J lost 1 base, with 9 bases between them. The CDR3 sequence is CASSLYPGRTDTQYF. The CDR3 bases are TGTGCCAGCAGTTTATATCCGGGACGCACAGATACGCAGTATTTT.

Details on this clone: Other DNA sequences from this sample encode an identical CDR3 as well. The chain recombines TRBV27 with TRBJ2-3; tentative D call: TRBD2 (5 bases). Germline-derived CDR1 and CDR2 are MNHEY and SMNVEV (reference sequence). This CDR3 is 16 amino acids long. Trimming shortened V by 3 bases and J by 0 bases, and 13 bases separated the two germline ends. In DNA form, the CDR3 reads TGTGCCAGCAGTTTTATAAGCGGAGCTAGCACAGATACGCAGTATTTT. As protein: CASSFISGASTDTQYF.

CDR3 sequence reads: CASSQTGSWNYEQYF. The CDR3 DNA follows: TGTGCCAGCAGCCAGACAGGGTCATGGAACTACGAGCAGTACTTC. The rearrangement links TRBV14 to TRBJ2-7, with TRBD1 matching 7 bases. Germline V gene lookup returns CDR1 SGHDN and CDR2 FVKESK. CDR3 size: 15 residues. V lost 3 bases and J lost 3; bases outside the gene matches: 8.

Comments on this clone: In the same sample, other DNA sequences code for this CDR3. The CDR3 nucleotides are TGTGCCAGTAGTATGGGCGGCTCCTACAATGAGCAGTTCTTC. Translated, it gives CASSMGGSYNEQFF. The V call is TRBV19, the J call TRBJ2-1; unclear D gene. The CDR3 is 14 residues long. Germline V CDR1 and CDR2: LNHDA, SQIVND (reference sequence). V lost 3 bases and J 0 bases, leaving 6 bases between the germline ends.

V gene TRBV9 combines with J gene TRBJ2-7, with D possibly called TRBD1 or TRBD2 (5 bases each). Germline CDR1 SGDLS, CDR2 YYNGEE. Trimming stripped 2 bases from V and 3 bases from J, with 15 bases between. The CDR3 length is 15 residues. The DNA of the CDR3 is TGTGCCAGCAGCGTGGGACCAGAGAGCTTCTACGAGCAGTACTTC. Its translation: CASSVGPESFYEQYF.

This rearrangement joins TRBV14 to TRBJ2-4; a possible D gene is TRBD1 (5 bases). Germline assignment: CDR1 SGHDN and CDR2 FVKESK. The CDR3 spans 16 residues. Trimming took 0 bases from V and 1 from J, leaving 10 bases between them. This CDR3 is CASSQDQGWAKNIQYF. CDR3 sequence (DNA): TGTGCCAGCAGCCAAGATCAGGGTTGGGCCAAAAACATTCAGTACTTC. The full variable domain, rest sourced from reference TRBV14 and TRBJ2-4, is EAGVTQFPSHSVIEKGQTVTLRCDPISGHDNLYWYRRVMGKEIKFLLHFVKESKQDESGMPNNRFLAERTGGTYSTLKVQPAELEDSGVYFCASSQDQGWAKNIQYFGAGTRLSVL.

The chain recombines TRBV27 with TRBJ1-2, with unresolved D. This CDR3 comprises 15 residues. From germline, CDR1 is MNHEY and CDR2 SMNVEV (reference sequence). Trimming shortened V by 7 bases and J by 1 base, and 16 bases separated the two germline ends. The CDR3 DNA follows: TGTGCCAGCACTCACTTGGGAGGAAGTAACTATGGCTACACCTTC. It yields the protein CASTHLGGSNYGYTF.

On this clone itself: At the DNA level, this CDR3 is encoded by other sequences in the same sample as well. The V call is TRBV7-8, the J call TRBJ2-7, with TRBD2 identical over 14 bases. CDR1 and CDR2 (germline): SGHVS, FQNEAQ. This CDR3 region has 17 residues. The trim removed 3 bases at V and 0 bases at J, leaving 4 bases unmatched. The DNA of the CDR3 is TGTGCCAGCAGCTTGGGACTAGCGGGGGTAAGCTCCTACGAGCAGTACTTC. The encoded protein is CASSLGLAGVSSYEQYF.

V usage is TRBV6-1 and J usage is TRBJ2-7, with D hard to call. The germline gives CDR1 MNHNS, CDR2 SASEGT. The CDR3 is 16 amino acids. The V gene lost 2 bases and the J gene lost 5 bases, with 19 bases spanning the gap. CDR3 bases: TGTGCCAGCAGTGAACGTTCGTCCAAATGGAATGACGAGCAGTACTTC. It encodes CASSERSSKWNDEQYF.